This TCR beta chain was sequenced in a study of OX40 agonist ivuxolimab in advanced cancers. Produced via immunoSEQ multiplex PCR; TCRdb's table is partial and in-frame only. The table lists about 70,000 clones, roughly 88% of them singletons. In germline, CDR1 is SGHRS, CDR2 YFSETQ. V was trimmed by 0 bases and J by 0 bases, leaving 6 bases between them. CDR3 length: 14 amino acids. This clone was counted a few times. This sample comprised CD4+ or CD8+ T cells sorted from blood, obtained in a trial of the OX40 agonist ivuxolimab. This rearrangement joins TRBV5-1 to TRBJ1-1; D is ambiguous. The receptor was isolated from an adult with an advanced solid tumor such as melanoma, head and neck, liver or kidney cancer. The CDR3: CASSLDGVNTEAFF. CDR3 nucleotides: TGCGCCAGCAGCTTGGACGGAGTGAACACTGAAGCTTTCTTT.